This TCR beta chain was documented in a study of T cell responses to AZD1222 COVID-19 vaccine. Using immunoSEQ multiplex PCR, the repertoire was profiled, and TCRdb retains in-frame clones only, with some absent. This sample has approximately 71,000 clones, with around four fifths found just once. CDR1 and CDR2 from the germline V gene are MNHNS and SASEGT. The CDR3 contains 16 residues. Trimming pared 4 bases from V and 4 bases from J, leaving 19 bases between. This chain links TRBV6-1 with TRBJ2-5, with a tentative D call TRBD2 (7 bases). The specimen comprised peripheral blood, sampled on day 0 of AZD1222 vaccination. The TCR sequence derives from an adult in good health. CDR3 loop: CASSVLGRGGGETQYF. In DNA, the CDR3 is TGTGCCAGCAGTGTTCTCGGCAGGGGCGGGGGAGAGACCCAGTACTTC.